This T cell receptor (beta chain) came from a study of post-analysis software for immune sequencing data. Study results and caveats: Strong co-clustering by F measure was evident for samples that had been prepared in the same batch. Controls had lower frequencies than patients of 4 or 5 TRBV segments, which included TRBV5-6, TRBV5-1 and TRBV20-1.

Unique molecular identifiers were built into the TCR beta cDNA libraries. Each sample of roughly 0.85 to 11 million input T cells yielded roughly 500,000 cDNA molecules, so each molecule approximated one T cell. TCRdb reprocessed the PCR reads with MiXCR, giving one entry per CDR3 protein. The sample yields 350,000 to 500,000 distinct CDR3 sequences, about 40% seen once. The ends were cut back, 6 bases at V and 6 bases at J, with 14 bases in the middle. The CDR3 extends over 13 amino acids. Germline CDR1 and CDR2: SGHVS and FQNEAQ. In regard to this clonotype: Its antigen is as yet unknown.

The receptor comes from a girl aged 2-10 years with multiple sclerosis. The chain joins TRBV7-8 to TRBJ1-2; D is ambiguous. Sequencing was performed on blood. CDR3: CASSPSRGHGYTF. CDR3 nucleotide sequence: TGTGCCAGCAGTCCTTCCCGAGGCCATGGCTACACCTTC.